Listed below are T cell receptor beta chains from one sample, sequenced in a study of T-cell reconstitution after alpha-beta-depleted transplantation in children. TCRdb fed the PCR reads into MiXCR, producing one record per CDR3 protein. The sample consists of a few hundred thousand distinct CDR3 sequences, 25% to 30% of them appearing once. Material: PBMCs, obtained before TCRalphabeta/CD19-depleted stem cell transplant. These receptor sequences come from a boy under two years old with Wiskott-Aldrich syndrome, due to receive a stem cell transplant. Each CDR3 is given with its conserved first and last residue. The D gene is left open where the match is weak. Not every row has a clone size; where given, it reads once, few, many or a size class.

D,size,length,V,J,DNA,CDR3
NA,few,16,TRBV6-2/TRBV6-3,TRBJ2-4,TGTGCCAGCAGTTTAGCAGAGACTCTAGCCAAAAACATTCAGTACTTC,CASSLAETLAKNIQYF
TRBD1,few,17,TRBV27,TRBJ1-2,TGTGCCAGCAGTCACATGGGACAGGGGGCCGCTAACTATGGCTACACCTTC,CASSHMGQGAANYGYTF
NA,NA,16,TRBV11-2,TRBJ1-4,TGTGCCAGCAGGAGAGGGGTTATCGCAACTAATGAAAAACTGTTTTTT,CASRRGVIATNEKLFF
TRBD1,NA,15,TRBV3-1,TRBJ1-2,TGTGCCAGCAGCGGCCGGGACAGGGGTCTCCTTGGCTACACCTTC,CASSGRDRGLLGYTF
NA,once,13,TRBV6-1,TRBJ2-7,TGTGCCAGCACTGCCGACAGGACCTACGAGCAGTACTTC,CASTADRTYEQYF
NA,NA,12,TRBV2,TRBJ2-3,TGTGCCAGCAGTGAACGGGCAGATACGCAGTATTTT,CASSERADTQYF
NA,once,13,TRBV3-1,TRBJ2-1,TGTGCCAGCAGCCAAGATTGGGGGATTGAGCAGTTCTTC,CASSQDWGIEQFF
TRBD2,NA,21,TRBV5-1,TRBJ2-1,TGCGCCAGCAGCTTCCCCGTTGAAGGGCTAGCGGGAGGGAGCTCCTACAATGAGCAGTTCTTC,CASSFPVEGLAGGSSYNEQFF
TRBD2,NA,16,TRBV19,TRBJ2-7,TGTGCCAGTAGTAGACAACTAGCGGGAGGCTTTTACGAGCAGTACTTC,CASSRQLAGGFYEQYF
TRBD2,NA,14,TRBV11-2,TRBJ2-7,TGTGCCAGCAGCTCTAGCGGGAGACGGTATCTGCAGTACTTC,CASSSSGRRYLQYF
TRBD2,many,18,TRBV20-1,TRBJ2-3,TGCAGTGCTAGGGGGTCGACTAGCGGGAGGGCCCACACAGATACGCAGTATTTT,CSARGSTSGRAHTDTQYF
NA,few,13,TRBV20-1,TRBJ1-2,TGCAGTGCTAGGGAACAGGGAATCTGGGGCTACACCTTC,CSAREQGIWGYTF
NA,NA,18,TRBV5-1,TRBJ2-2,TGCGCCAGCAGCTTGGCCGGGCAGGCCCTGATGAACACCGGGGAGCTGTTTTTT,CASSLAGQALMNTGELFF
TRBD1,NA,14,TRBV5-1,TRBJ1-1,TGCGCCAGCAGTTATACTACAGGGGGGACTGAAGCTTTCTTT,CASSYTTGGTEAFF
TRBD2,few,13,TRBV29-1,TRBJ2-5,TGCAGCGTTTTATCGGCGGGAGGAGAGACCCAGTACTTC,CSVLSAGGETQYF
NA,few,15,TRBV20-1,TRBJ2-1,TGCAGTGCTAGAGATGGCAGGGTGGCAAACAATGAGCAGTTCTTC,CSARDGRVANNEQFF
NA,NA,16,TRBV24-1,TRBJ2-1,TGTGCCACCAGTGACCGGACAGGGAGGGGTCGGAATGAGCAGTTCTTC,CATSDRTGRGRNEQFF
NA,NA,16,TRBV28,TRBJ2-7,TGTGCCAGCAGCAGACAGATAACTTCCAACACCTACGAGCAGTACTTC,CASSRQITSNTYEQYF